This TCR beta chain derives from a study of blood T cells in healthy people across ages. Germline V lookup: CDR1 SGDLS, CDR2 YYNGEE. Between the trimmed V and J ends, which lost 9 bases and 3 bases, there was a span of 33 bases. The CDR3 is made up of 19 amino acids. The authors ran a second PCR of 7 to 11 cycles using a sample-barcoded 5' primer and a J-beta primer mix. Each cDNA molecule carried a tag from a template-switch adaptor that contained 12 random nucleotides. TCRdb used MiXCR to reprocess the 5' RACE reads, holding one entry per CDR3 protein. This table holds hundreds of thousands of distinct CDR3 sequences, about 56% found once.

The chain links TRBV9 to TRBJ2-5; D may correspond to TRBD1 or TRBD2 (5 bases each). Sample: blood. The TCR sequence derives from a man aged 35 to 55 in good health. The CDR3 DNA follows: TGTGCCAACTCGAACAAAATTTGCGAGGGGACGTATCAAGAAGAGACCCAGTACTTC. This encodes CANSNKICEGTYQEETQYF.